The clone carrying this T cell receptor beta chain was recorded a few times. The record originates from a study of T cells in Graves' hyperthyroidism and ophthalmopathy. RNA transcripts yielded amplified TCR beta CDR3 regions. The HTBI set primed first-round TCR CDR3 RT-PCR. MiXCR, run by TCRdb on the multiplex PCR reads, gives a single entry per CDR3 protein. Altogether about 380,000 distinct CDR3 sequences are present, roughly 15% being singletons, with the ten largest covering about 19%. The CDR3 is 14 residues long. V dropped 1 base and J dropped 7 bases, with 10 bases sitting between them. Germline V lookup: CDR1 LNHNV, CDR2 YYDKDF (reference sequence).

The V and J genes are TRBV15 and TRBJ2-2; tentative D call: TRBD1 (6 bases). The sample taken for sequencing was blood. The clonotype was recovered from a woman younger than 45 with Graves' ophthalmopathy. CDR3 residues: CATSRVQGGGELFF. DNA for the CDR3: TGTGCCACCAGCAGAGTACAGGGTGGCGGGGAGCTGTTTTTT.